This T cell receptor beta chain is from a study of cytomegalovirus exposure and HLA in healthy donors (TCRdb year 2017). Broadly, across the study: An earlier analysis of around 600 of the donors reported 276 Gb of sequence data and some 100 million unique TCR beta sequences from roughly 180 million T cells. An early release that covered around 590 HLA-typed donors contained approximately 300 gigabases of sequencing data and 75 million to 100 million unique TCR sequences. Of the approximately 400 genotyped donors, 70% to 90% were placed in the genetic ancestry cluster associated with self-reported Caucasian donors. The study was designed to test whether signatures of past pathogen exposure could be identified by cataloging public T cell receptors. The study profiled the T cell repertoires of 666 subjects by immunosequencing and related them to cytomegalovirus serostatus. In addition to the first cohort of around 670 subjects, a separate validation cohort of 100 to 150 different subjects was used. High-throughput TCR immunosequencing, statistical association of individual TCRs with disease status, and machine learning were combined to predict cytomegalovirus infection status. In a later analysis, previously published TCR beta repertoires from hundreds of donors were re-analyzed and high-resolution HLA genotyping was added so that TCR occurrence patterns could be studied. Rather than using new phenotypic data, the later analysis identified candidate immune exposures from TCR beta sequences and from how often those sequences occurred across donors. To decide whether each TCR beta V gene segment behaved as functional or pseudogenic, an earlier analysis of approximately 590 of the donors relied on high-throughput TCR beta sequencing. Donor age, sex, ethnicity and CMV serostatus were compiled together with the repertoire data. In a later genetic analysis, genome-wide SNP genotypes for about three fifths of the roughly 670 donors were used, and that subset was treated as a discovery cohort. All discovery cohort repertoires had been generated on a single sequencing platform. Both class I and class II loci were covered by HLA typing, at four-digit resolution. The number of typed donors differed by locus: about 620-630 for A, B, C, DRB1 and DQB1; approximately 530 for DQA1; 606 for DPA1; and roughly 470 for DPB1. Roughly 5 DR-DQ haplotypes were handled as single units for association and clustering, since linkage in the cohort was strong. Among 350 to 400 genotyped donors of the cohort, an average of 235,054 unique TCR beta nucleotide sequences were sequenced per donor, around 20% of them non-productive.

Note on this clone: Its antigen is still unknown. No clone much larger than this one lies a single base away; base qualities are absent.

The receptor library was made with the immunoSEQ multiplex PCR assay. The multiplex PCR relied on a mix of 60 forward primers for TCR Vbeta segments and 13 reverse primers for TCR Jbeta segments. The CDR3 region of rearranged TCR beta genes was amplified from genomic DNA by a multiplex PCR assay. On the Illumina HiSeq System, the amplified TCR beta libraries were sequenced as 87-base-pair reads. The study's processing was this. In a later analysis, about 80 million unique TCR beta chains were counted across the approximately 640 repertoires, and roughly 11 million of these chains were shared by at least two donors. A nearest-neighbor algorithm error-corrected the raw reads and collapsed the reads into unique sequences, merging closely related sequences to remove PCR and sequencing errors. CDR3 sequences were aligned to IMGT reference sequences to assign V, D and J gene segments. For a sequence to be retained, at least a six-nucleotide match to both a V gene segment and a J gene segment was required. A rearrangement was called productive if the CDR3 had no stop codons and remained in frame with V and J, and every other rearrangement was called non-productive. CDR3 was defined according to IMGT convention as the region running from the second conserved V-encoded cysteine to the conserved J-encoded phenylalanine. In an earlier analysis of just under 600 of the donors, sequences lacking an unambiguous match to a single V gene segment were excluded. An earlier analysis of fewer than 750 of the donors called V segments functional above 56.7% productive rearrangements and segregating when the between-donor standard deviation exceeded 5%. A statistical classification framework was built for diagnosing cytomegalovirus status from the catalog of TCR beta chain sequences. V and J gene assignment, in a later analysis, came from comparing TCR nucleotide sequences with IMGT/GENE-DB human TR gene sequences. Using the TCRdist pipeline, a later analysis assigned CDR3 sequences along with most-parsimonious VDJ recombination scenarios. In a later analysis, every TCR beta chain was defined by the combination of its CDR3 amino acid sequence and its V-gene family, and reads without a unique V-gene family were dropped. As a way to deal with suspected cross-contamination and a sequencing artifact, a later analysis dropped nearly 600 nucleotide sequences that were highly shared and had low generation probability. For each public chain, a later analysis derived a clonal expansion index from normalized ranks of inferred template counts within each repertoire. A later analysis computed generation probabilities with a VDJ recombination model fitted to out-of-frame rearrangements, and checked the results against IGoR. In a later analysis, hypergeometric tests were used to score TCR-TCR, TCR-HLA and TCR-CMV co-occurrence, with a repertoire-size bias correction applied to TCR pairs. To estimate false discovery rates, a later analysis permuted the HLA or CMV assignments 20 times. In a later analysis, co-occurring TCRs were grouped with DBSCAN, and TCRdist sequence similarity was added when clustering was performed within HLA-allele-positive subsets. Repertoires with fewer than 30,000 or more than 120,000 public chains were left out of co-occurrence clustering, as were five repertoires with anomalous nucleotide sharing. TCRdb stores this immuneACCESS table with in-frame sequences only. Part of the clones is absent; in the studies checked, under half of the shortfall reflects unresolved V genes, and no reason is known for the rest. V and J calls and clone size are those listed in that table; D and trimming were worked out from the DNA. The sample contains roughly 160,000 clones, roughly 85% of them found a single time. The top ten clones comprise 1.3% of the sample.

V was cut back by 4 bases and J by 0 bases, leaving a gap of 13 bases between them. The CDR3 goes from the cysteine to the phenylalanine over 15 residues. Of all the DNA, just the CDR3 is kept, 45 bases in frame from base 1. Per the germline V gene (reference sequence), MNHNY is the CDR1 and SVGAGI is the CDR2. The cohort consisted of 650 to 700 healthy bone marrow donors. At the time of sampling, every cohort member was nominally healthy, though immune exposures that went unrecorded were likely present. The donor tested CMV seronegative, placing the donor among the 350 or so seronegative members of the cohort. Each donor provided a peripheral blood sample, and peripheral blood mononuclear cells were used for TCR beta sequencing. The Qiagen DNeasy Blood Extraction Kit was used to extract genomic DNA from the blood cell samples. Study-wide findings and limitations: According to a later analysis, TCR association rates differed among HLA loci, with DRB1 alleles showing the most associated TCRs and HLA-C alleles showing the fewest. In this cohort, only TCR beta chains were sequenced, and detectable features were limited by the absence of alpha or paired-chain data. Most CMV-associated TCR beta chains appeared to be HLA-restricted in a later analysis, and the HLA associations seemed to be driven largely by CMV exposure. HLA typing was unavailable for some donors at each locus, so association tests used only the typed subset. Most TCR sequences were seen in very few donors, while some public TCRs were found in many individuals. A further reported finding was that TCR beta sequences accurately predicted the HLA-A and HLA-B alleles for most subjects in the first cohort. In a later analysis, HLA-associated TCR beta chains showed more clonal expansion and lower generation probabilities than non-associated chains that were equally common. When HLA alleles, especially DR and DQ, strongly co-occurred, TCR associations were difficult to assign to individual alleles. Because the 87-base-pair reads could not distinguish some IMGT-functional V segments, including TRBV6-2 and TRBV6-3, those segments were excluded. The authors suggested that the approach could potentially be extended to other disease states and immunological phenotypes. Fewer than 20 rarely observed V segments, including chromosome 9 orphons, were excluded from the earlier analysis of about 600 of the donors because counts were too low. A few of the identified cytomegalovirus-associated TCR beta chains were confirmed in vitro to be specific for cytomegalovirus antigens. Linkage disequilibrium might explain the correlated functional status among segregating V segments, but an unknown experimental factor could not be ruled out. Specific HLA alleles were associated with 15,000 to 20,000 TCR beta sequences at a false discovery rate of 0.05 in a later analysis. In an earlier analysis of roughly 560 of the donors, most TCR beta V segments were observed in productive rearrangements about 87% or about 30% of the time, broadly matching IMGT annotations. Several of the top co-occurrence clusters appeared to be linked to parvovirus B19, influenza, CMV and Epstein-Barr virus, according to a later analysis. CMV serostatus was the only immune exposure information available for the cohort. Roughly uniform sequencing depth across donors was assumed in presence/absence analyses, although this assumption may not hold. The study gave a list of 150 to 200 TCR beta chains associated with cytomegalovirus. A cluster of highly shared sequence variants was judged likely to be a technical artifact of the sequencing pipeline. In both the original and validation cohorts, the classifier was reported to diagnose cytomegalovirus status with high specificity and sensitivity. Compared with the 666-donor mean, donors in an Asian-associated ancestry cluster had fewer N-insertions in productive TCRs, according to a later genetic analysis. In a later genetic analysis, a missense DCLRE1C variant was associated with V-gene and J-gene trimming of TCR beta chains, and the association was replicated in an independent cohort.

The chain is assembled from TRBV6-6 and TRBJ2-7; the best D guess is TRBD2, with 5 bases matching. This TCR was recovered from a woman aged 50 to 60 in good health and CMV-seronegative. Sample: PBMCs. DNA sequence: TGTGCCAGCAGTTCCCCTCGCGGACTCTCCTACGAGCAGTACTTC. Protein translation: CASSSPRGLSYEQYF.